This T cell receptor (beta chain) comes out of a study of cytotoxic CD8 clonotypes in ibrutinib-treated CLL. Study overall: Per sample, productive templates averaged around 230,000 and productive rearrangements averaged approximately 100,000. General study points: Sampling times differed between sustained-remission and progressing patients. Rare overall, public clonotypes shrank or held steady under therapy.

V gave up 0 bases and J gave up 0 bases, with 11 bases separating them. This CDR3 region has 17 residues. Germline-derived CDR1 and CDR2 are MGHRA and YSYEKL. The table came from immunoSEQ multiplex PCR; TCRdb's copy has only in-frame clones and leaves some out. The repertoire holds some 350,000 clones, with roughly two thirds as singletons. In the case of this clone: No antigen is known for it.

The specimen was PBMCs, collected after 36 months of ibrutinib treatment. The chain joins TRBV4-1 to TRBJ2-2; either TRBD1 or TRBD2 may fit D (5 bases each). The TCR was taken from a human donor with chronic lymphocytic leukemia. This chain's CDR3 is CASSQDRGRTNTGELFF. The CDR3 DNA is TGCGCCAGCAGCCAAGATAGGGGACGGACGAACACCGGGGAGCTGTTTTTT.